This T cell receptor (beta chain) comes out of a study of CD8 T cells in ankylosing spondylitis. Whole-study results and caveats: Blood from ankylosing spondylitis patients appeared to carry a characteristic eight-variant TCR beta motif. Past studies reported some motif variants in reactive arthritis synovial fluid and blood. Disease-associated clonotypes exhibited CD8+ identity and were relatively infrequent in peripheral blood. Reported data indicate significant enrichment of disease-linked clones within matched ankylosing spondylitis synovial fluid.

CDR1 and CDR2 from the germline V gene are MGHDK and SYGVNS. The CDR3 has 13 residues. Trimming stripped 1 base from V and 4 bases from J, with 7 bases between. Molecular-barcoded quantitative 5'-RACE produced these TCR beta libraries. MiXCR, run by TCRdb on the 5' RACE reads, gives a single entry per CDR3 protein. Altogether about 540,000 distinct CDR3 sequences are present, more than 9.5% being singletons, with the ten largest covering 6.8%. On this clonotype itself: Its antigen is still unknown.

Sequencing was done on a sample of blood, either unsorted or a sorted T cell fraction (not recorded which). The clonotype was recovered from a male donor with ankylosing spondylitis. This rearrangement joins TRBV25-1 to TRBJ1-2, with D unclear. CDR3 loop: CASSEWAFYGYTF. In nucleotides, the CDR3 is TGTGCCAGCAGTGAATGGGCCTTCTATGGCTACACCTTC.